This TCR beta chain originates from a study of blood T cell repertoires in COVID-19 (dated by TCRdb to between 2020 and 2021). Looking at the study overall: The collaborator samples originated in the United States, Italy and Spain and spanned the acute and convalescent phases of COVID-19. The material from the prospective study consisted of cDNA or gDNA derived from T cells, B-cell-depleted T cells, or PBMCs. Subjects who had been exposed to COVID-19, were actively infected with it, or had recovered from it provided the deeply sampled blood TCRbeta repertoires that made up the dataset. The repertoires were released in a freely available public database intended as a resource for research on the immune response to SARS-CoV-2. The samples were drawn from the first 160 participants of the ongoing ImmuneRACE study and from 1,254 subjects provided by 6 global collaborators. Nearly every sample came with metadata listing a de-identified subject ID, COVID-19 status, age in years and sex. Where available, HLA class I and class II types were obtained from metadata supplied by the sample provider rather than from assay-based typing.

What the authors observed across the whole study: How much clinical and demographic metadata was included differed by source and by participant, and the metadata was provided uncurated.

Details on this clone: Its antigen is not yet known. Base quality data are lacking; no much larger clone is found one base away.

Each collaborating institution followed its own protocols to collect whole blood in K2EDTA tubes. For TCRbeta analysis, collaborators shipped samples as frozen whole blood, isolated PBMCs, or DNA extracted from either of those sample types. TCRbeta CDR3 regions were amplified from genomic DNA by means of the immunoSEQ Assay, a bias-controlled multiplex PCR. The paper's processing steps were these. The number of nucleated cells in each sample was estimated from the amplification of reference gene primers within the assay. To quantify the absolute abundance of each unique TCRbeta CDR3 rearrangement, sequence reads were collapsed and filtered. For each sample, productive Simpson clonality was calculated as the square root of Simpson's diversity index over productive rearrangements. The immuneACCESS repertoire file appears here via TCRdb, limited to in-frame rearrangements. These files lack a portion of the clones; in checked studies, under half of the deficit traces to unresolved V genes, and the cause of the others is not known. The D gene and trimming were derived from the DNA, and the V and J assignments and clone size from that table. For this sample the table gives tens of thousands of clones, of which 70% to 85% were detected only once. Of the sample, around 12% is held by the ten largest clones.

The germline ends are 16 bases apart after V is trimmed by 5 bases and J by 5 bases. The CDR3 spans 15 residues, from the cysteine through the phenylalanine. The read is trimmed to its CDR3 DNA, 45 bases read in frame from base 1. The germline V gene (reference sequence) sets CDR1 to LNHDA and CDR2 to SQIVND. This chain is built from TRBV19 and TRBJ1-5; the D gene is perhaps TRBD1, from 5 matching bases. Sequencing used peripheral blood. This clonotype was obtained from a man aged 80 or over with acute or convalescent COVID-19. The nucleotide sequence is TGTGCCAGTAGTGTCGGCCCGTGGGGGGATCAGCCCCAGCATTTT. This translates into CASSVGPWGDQPQHF.